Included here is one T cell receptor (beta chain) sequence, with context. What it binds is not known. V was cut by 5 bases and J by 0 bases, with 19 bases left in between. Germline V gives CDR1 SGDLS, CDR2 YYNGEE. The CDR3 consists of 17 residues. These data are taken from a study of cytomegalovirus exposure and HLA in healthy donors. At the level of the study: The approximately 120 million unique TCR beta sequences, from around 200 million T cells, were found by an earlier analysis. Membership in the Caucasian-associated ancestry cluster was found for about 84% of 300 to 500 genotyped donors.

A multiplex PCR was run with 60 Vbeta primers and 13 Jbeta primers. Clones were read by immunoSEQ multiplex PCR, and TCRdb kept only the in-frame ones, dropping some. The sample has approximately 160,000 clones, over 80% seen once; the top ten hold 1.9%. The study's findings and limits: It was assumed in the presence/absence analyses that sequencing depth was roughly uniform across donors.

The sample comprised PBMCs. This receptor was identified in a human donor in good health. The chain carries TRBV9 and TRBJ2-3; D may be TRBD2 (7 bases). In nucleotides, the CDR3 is TGTGCCAGCAGTGGGGGGAAGGGGGGGGTAAGCACAGATACGCAGTATTTT. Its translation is CASSGGKGGVSTDTQYF.